This entry describes one T cell receptor (beta chain). Its antigen is undetermined. CDR1 is KGHSH and CDR2 is LQKENI in the germline V gene. This CDR3 spans 15 amino acids. Trimming at V came to 3 bases and at J to 0 bases, leaving 4 bases not matched to a gene. Some 9.4 x 10^4 TCR templates per sample were sequenced. Here immunoSEQ multiplex PCR was the method, and the copy in TCRdb shows in-frame clones only, minus some. This table holds fewer than 130,000 clones, over 85% found once. This specimen belongs to a study of siplizumab effects on memory and regulatory T cells. Findings and caveats of the study: Versus around 30% in controls, the mappable alloreactive CD4+ clones averaged roughly 69% Treg-derived with siplizumab. Tregs that proliferated in siplizumab cultures did not have their suppressive function confirmed.

The sequenced sample consisted of CD4+ T cells sorted from blood. The TCR originated in a human donor in good health. The genes are TRBV18 and TRBJ2-7; 8 bases match TRBD2. CDR3 in amino acids: CASSPNGGASYEQYF. The DNA of the CDR3 is TGTGCCAGCTCACCGAACGGGGGGGCCTCCTACGAGCAGTACTTC.